Each of the 11 T cell receptor beta chains below was sequenced from the same sample in a study of blood T cell repertoires in COVID-19. Generated by immunoSEQ multiplex PCR, the TCRdb table keeps only in-frame clones and is missing some. This sample has some 100,000 clones, with approximately 91% found just once. Material for sequencing was peripheral blood. Receptors were obtained from a man aged 55 to 70 with acute or convalescent COVID-19.

The rearrangement joins TRBV19 to TRBJ1-1, with a weak D call TRBD1 (6 bases). The germline gives CDR1 LNHDA, CDR2 SQIVND (reference sequence). The CDR3 extends over 15 amino acids. V was pared by 4 bases and J by 1 base, with 13 bases between. This CDR3 is CASSRGGAGNTEAFF. CDR3 in DNA: TGTGCCAGTAGTAGGGGGGGCGCGGGGAACACTGAAGCTTTCTTT. Variable domain in full (rest from reference TRBV19 and TRBJ1-1): DGGITQSPKYLFRKEGQNVTLSCEQNLNHDAMYWYRQDPGQGLRLIYYSQIVNDFQKGDIAEGYSVSREKKESFPLTVTSAQKNPTAFYLCASSRGGAGNTEAFFGQGTRLTVV.

This clone was picked up one time. V usage is TRBV6-5 and J usage is TRBJ1-1, with TRBD1 matching 8 bases. Losses at the gene ends were 6 bases for V and 1 base for J; bases not matched to a gene: 4. CDR3 length: 14 residues. Per germline, CDR1 MNHEY and CDR2 SVGAGI. The CDR3 region is CASRRTGTNTEAFF. In DNA form, the CDR3 reads TGTGCCAGCAGGAGGACAGGGACGAACACTGAAGCTTTCTTT.

The J gene is TRBJ1-1, the V gene TRBV12-3 or TRBV12-4; TRBD1 is a possible D gene (6 bases). Trimming shortened V by 6 bases and J by 7 bases, and 15 bases separated the two germline ends. The CDR3 is made up of 13 amino acids. CDR3: CASRFNGQLEAFF. CDR3 coding DNA: TGTGCCAGCAGATTTAACGGACAGCTTGAAGCTTTCTTT.

The V and J genes are TRBV10-1 and TRBJ2-3, with TRBD2 matching 10 bases. The CDR3 runs to 15 residues. Germline CDR1 reads WNHNN; CDR2 reads SYGVQD (reference sequence). With 3 bases clipped from V and 6 bases from J, the junction kept 6 bases outside the gene matches. In nucleotides, the CDR3 is TGCGCCAGCAGTGAAGGTAGCGGGAGGCTCGATACGCAGTATTTT. It translates to CASSEGSGRLDTQYF.

CDR3: CASSLIRALNYEQYF. The DNA for the CDR3 is TGTGCCAGCAGCTTAATCAGGGCCTTAAACTACGAGCAGTACTTC. This chain joins TRBV11-2 and TRBJ2-7, with D possibly being TRBD1 (5 bases). Trimming removed 2 bases at V and 3 bases at J, with 14 bases between. This CDR3 region has 15 residues. Germline CDR1 and CDR2: SGHAT and FQNNGV.

The chain is built from TRBV4-2 and TRBJ1-6; 10 bases are shared with TRBD1. The CDR3 is 16 residues long. V shed 1 base and J 6 bases; nucleotides not matched to a gene: 3. Germline-derived CDR1 and CDR2 are LGHNA and YNFKEQ. The CDR3 sequence is CASSQGQGALNSPLHF. Written as DNA, the CDR3 is TGTGCCAGCAGCCAAGGACAGGGGGCGCTTAATTCACCCCTCCACTTT.

The genes are TRBV6-5 and TRBJ1-2, with D unclear. Germline V lookup: CDR1 MNHEY, CDR2 SVGAGI. CDR3 length: 13 amino acids. With 6 bases removed from V and 6 bases from J, the gap between germline ends came to 14 bases. The CDR3 coding sequence is TGTGCCAGCAGATTAAGGATGAGCGATGGCTACACCTTC. Encoded protein: CASRLRMSDGYTF.

V is TRBV14 and J is TRBJ2-3; no clear D gene. The ends were cut back, 1 base at V and 8 bases at J, with 16 bases in the middle. The CDR3 loop spans 15 amino acids. The germline V gene has CDR1 SGHDN and CDR2 FVKESK. The CDR3 loop is CASSQAGVGSRTQYF. Here the CDR3 DNA reads TGTGCCAGCAGCCAAGCAGGCGTTGGTAGTCGTACGCAGTATTTT.

The CDR3 coding sequence is TGTGCCAGCAGGGGCCAGGGTGTTGGCTACACCTTC. Its protein product is CASRGQGVGYTF. This chain connects TRBV7-6 to TRBJ1-2, with D perhaps TRBD1 (5 bases). This CDR3 has 12 residues. Germline V gene sequence: CDR1 SGHVS, CDR2 FNYEAQ. Deletions cut 6 bases from V and 7 bases from J, with 12 bases between. Full variable domain (outside the CDR3, taken from reference TRBV7-6 and TRBJ1-2): GAGVSQSPRYKVTKRGQDVALRCDPISGHVSLYWYRQALGQGPEFLTYFNYEAQQDKSGLPNDRFSAERPEGSISTLTIQRTEQRDSAMYRCASRGQGVGYTFGSGTRLTVV.

The V and J genes are TRBV6-5 and TRBJ1-1, with D perhaps TRBD1 (6 bases). CDR3 length equals 15 residues. Trimming removed 10 bases at V and 1 base at J, with 19 bases between. Germline-derived CDR1 and CDR2 are MNHEY and SVGAGI. The CDR3 loop reads CAIRQAPLGNTEAFF. The CDR3 DNA reads TGTGCCATCCGACAGGCTCCCTTGGGGAACACTGAAGCTTTCTTT.

This chain joins TRBV12-3 or TRBV12-4 and TRBJ2-2, with D uncertain. Trimming stripped 8 bases from V and 6 bases from J, with 10 bases between. CDR3 size: 12 residues. The CDR3 DNA follows: TGTGCCAGCGTGTATCCCCCCGGGGAGCTGTTTTTT. Residues: CASVYPPGELFF.